This T cell receptor (beta chain) was sequenced during a study of T cells in Graves' hyperthyroidism and ophthalmopathy. The sample holds many counts of this clonotype. Its matching antigen is unknown. Germline lookup yields CDR1 SEHNR and CDR2 FQNEAQ (reference sequence). The CDR3 contains 14 residues. V was trimmed by 1 base and J by 5 bases, leaving 12 bases between them. Disease duration under 2 months; hyperthyroidism patients were aged 18 to 65. Clinical symptoms, serum thyroxine and TRAb, thyroid ultrasound and orbital computed tomography together formed the diagnostic basis. Blood was sampled at initial diagnosis of hyperthyroidism, prior to onset of any ophthalmopathy symptoms. RNA transcripts were the template for amplifying TCR beta CDR3 regions. TCR CDR3 underwent first-round RT-PCR with the HTBI primer set. One entry per CDR3 protein, called by TCRdb with MiXCR from the multiplex PCR reads. The sample holds about 290,000 distinct CDR3 sequences; 10% to 15% are singletons and the top ten take 6% to 8%.

Findings of the study overall: Within blood appeared most thyroid clonotypes that had expanded above 0.001.

The source of this sequence is a woman under 40 with Graves' hyperthyroidism that later progressed to Graves' ophthalmopathy. Specimen: blood. The chain carries TRBV7-9 and TRBJ2-7; unclear D gene. DNA for the CDR3: TGTGCCAGCAGCTTAGATCCCAGTTCTGACGAGCAGTACTTC. It encodes CASSLDPSSDEQYF.